These 17 T cell receptor beta chains originate from one sample sequenced in a study of blood T cell repertoires in COVID-19. The table came from immunoSEQ multiplex PCR; TCRdb's copy has only in-frame clones and leaves some out. Of approximately 150,000 clones in the sample, approximately 90% were seen once. Sequencing input: peripheral blood. These TCRs come from a woman aged 55-75 years with active or convalescent COVID-19.

The chain is built from TRBV5-1 and TRBJ2-1, with no clear D. Trimming left V 3 bases short and J 4 bases short, with 14 bases between. Looked up from germline, CDR1 is SGHRS and CDR2 is YFSETQ. The CDR3 loop spans 15 amino acids. The DNA for the CDR3 is TGCGCCAGCAGCTCGCTCCCTAACGGGTACAATGAGCAGTTCTTC. It translates to CASSSLPNGYNEQFF.

The rearrangement uses TRBV7-2 and TRBJ1-5; D is perhaps TRBD1 (5 bases). The germline V gene has CDR1 SGHTA and CDR2 FQGNSA. With 5 bases removed from V and 1 base from J, the gap between germline ends came to 12 bases. The CDR3 is 15 amino acids. The CDR3 loop reads CASSRGGDSNQPQHF. The CDR3 DNA reads as TGTGCCAGCAGCCGCGGGGGGGACAGCAATCAGCCCCAGCATTTT.

The rearrangement joins TRBV5-1 to TRBJ1-5, with D uncertain. The V end lost 0 bases, the J end lost 3 bases, and 10 bases lay between the germline ends. Germline-derived CDR1 and CDR2 are SGHRS and YFSETQ. The CDR3 loop spans 15 amino acids. The CDR3 reads CASSLAGEFNQPQHF. CDR3 in DNA: TGCGCCAGCAGCTTGGCCGGGGAGTTCAATCAGCCCCAGCATTTT.

The rearrangement uses TRBV19 and TRBJ1-1, with 7 bases fitting TRBD1. Trimming took 8 bases from V and 1 from J; bases not matched to a gene: 10. The CDR3 consists of 15 residues. Germline loops: CDR1 LNHDA, CDR2 SQIVND (reference sequence). DNA of the CDR3: TGTGCCAGTGCAGGACAGGCGGCATCGAACACTGAAGCTTTCTTT. The encoded protein is CASAGQAASNTEAFF.

The J gene is TRBJ1-5, the V gene TRBV6-4, with D possibly matching TRBD1 (5 bases). Germline V gives CDR1 MRHNA, CDR2 SNTAGT. This CDR3 has 13 amino acids. V lost 8 bases to trimming and J lost 9 bases, with 17 bases between them. This CDR3 reads CASSSDGGGPQHF. The CDR3 DNA is TGTGCCAGCTCAAGCGACGGGGGAGGGCCCCAGCATTTT.

V gene TRBV7-2 combines with J gene TRBJ2-2, with TRBD1 matching over 7 bases. The germline gives CDR1 SGHTA, CDR2 FQGNSA. J gave up 4 bases and V 0 bases, and 2 bases lay outside the gene matches. The CDR3 loop spans 15 amino acids. CDR3 sequence (DNA): TGTGCCAGCAGCTTAGCCGACAGGGTCACCGGGGAGCTGTTTTTT. This gives the protein CASSLADRVTGELFF.

The chain combines TRBV19 with TRBJ1-6; D remains unclear. The CDR3 covers 12 residues. Germline V lookup: CDR1 LNHDA, CDR2 SQIVND (reference sequence). The V gene lost 3 bases and the J gene lost 6 bases, with 3 bases spanning the gap. The CDR3 DNA sequence: TGTGCCAGTAGTATCTCTAATTCACCCCTCCACTTT. It yields the protein CASSISNSPLHF.

The V gene is TRBV13, the J gene TRBJ2-1, with a possible D match to TRBD2 (6 bases). V was trimmed by 5 bases and J by 3 bases, leaving 20 bases between them. The germline V gene has CDR1 PRHDT and CDR2 FYEKMQ (reference sequence). The CDR3 spans 17 residues. The CDR3 here is CASSPTITGLSYNEQFF. CDR3 coding DNA: TGTGCCAGCAGCCCTACCATTACGGGACTGAGCTACAATGAGCAGTTCTTC.

The CDR3 bases are TGTGCCAGCAGTTTCCCCGGTGGTGAGCAGTTCTTC. It specifies CASSFPGGEQFF. The rearrangement links TRBV27 to TRBJ2-1; D uncertain. V lost 3 bases, J lost 9 bases, and 9 bases lay in between. From germline, CDR1 is MNHEY and CDR2 SMNVEV (reference sequence). The CDR3 is 12 amino acids.

The chain employs TRBV6-5 and TRBJ1-2, with a weak D call TRBD1 (6 bases). V lost 2 bases to trimming and J lost 4 bases, with 11 bases between them. The CDR3 runs to 14 residues. Germline V CDR1 and CDR2: MNHEY, SVGAGI. CDR3 residues: CASSYGGGGYGYTF. The CDR3, as DNA: TGTGCCAGCAGTTACGGGGGCGGCGGCTATGGCTACACCTTC.

The rearrangement links TRBV3-1 (or the pseudogene TRBV3-2) to TRBJ1-5; 10 positions match TRBD1. From germline, CDR1 is LGHDT and CDR2 YNNKEL (reference sequence). The CDR3 has 16 amino acids. With 1 base clipped from V and 6 bases from J, the junction kept 6 bases outside the gene matches. The CDR3 region has the DNA TGTGCCAGCAGCCAAGGGGGGGGACAGGGGAGTCAGCCCCAGCATTTT. Protein product: CASSQGGGQGSQPQHF.

This clone showed up just a few times. This chain uses TRBV6-2 or TRBV6-3 with TRBJ1-1; D not resolved. The germline V and J ends were trimmed by 4 bases and 1 base, with 7 bases remaining between them. The germline V gene has CDR1 MNHEY and CDR2 SVGEGT. The CDR3 has 13 residues. As DNA, the CDR3 is TGTGCCAGCAGTTGGGAGGGGAACACTGAAGCTTTCTTT. Translated, it gives CASSWEGNTEAFF.

This clone was counted once. The V gene is TRBV7-9, the J gene TRBJ1-1; D gene uncertain. V was clipped by 7 bases and J by 5 bases, with 20 bases between them. Germline CDR1 SEHNR, CDR2 FQNEAQ (reference sequence). This CDR3 contains 15 residues. The CDR3 bases are TGTGCCAGCACCCCCTTGGGCCCGGGGTGGACTGAAGCTTTCTTT. Translating gives CASTPLGPGWTEAFF.

The chain has TRBV7-9 and TRBJ2-5; 11 bases line up with TRBD2. The trim removed 4 bases at V and 4 bases at J, leaving 17 bases unmatched. The germline CDR1 and CDR2 sequences are SEHNR and FQNEAQ (reference sequence). The CDR3 is 19 amino acids. The CDR3 bases are TGTGCCAGCAGCTCAACCCGACCAAGTAGCGGGGGGGGTTTAGAGACCCAGTACTTC. Protein sequence: CASSSTRPSSGGGLETQYF.

The J gene is TRBJ2-3, the V gene TRBV3-1 (or the pseudogene TRBV3-2); D gene unclear. The germline gives CDR1 LGHDT, CDR2 YNNKEL (reference sequence). The CDR3 has 13 amino acids. Trimming shortened V by 6 bases and J by 2 bases, and 9 bases separated the two germline ends. CDR3: CASSPTDTDTQYF. The CDR3 nucleotides read TGTGCCAGCAGTCCTACCGACACAGATACGCAGTATTTT.

This clone was seen just once. This chain links TRBV6-6 with TRBJ1-2; 7 nucleotides match TRBD1. This CDR3 is built from 15 residues. The germline V gene encodes CDR1 MNHNY and CDR2 SVGAGI (reference sequence). Unmatched junction bases numbered 5, after V lost 2 bases and J lost 2 bases. The CDR3: CASSYPTGQNYGYTF. In DNA, the CDR3 is TGTGCCAGCAGTTACCCGACAGGGCAAAACTATGGCTACACCTTC.

The J gene is TRBJ1-2, the V gene TRBV6-5; D remains ambiguous. Germline V lookup: CDR1 MNHEY, CDR2 SVGAGI. The CDR3 is 15 residues long. Trimming took off 4 bases at V and 7 bases at J, with 19 bases between the two ends. CDR3 loop: CASSFSMKTGSGYTF. The CDR3 coding sequence is TGTGCCAGCAGTTTTTCCATGAAGACGGGGTCTGGCTACACCTTC.